Described below is a single TCR beta chain sequence and its context. The antigen remains unidentified. The sorted conventional CD4 T cells were gated as CD4+CD127+. This specimen comes from a study of B cell selection in AIRE deficiency. Broader study findings: Tconv and Treg cells from AIRE-deficient patients resembled healthy donors in TCRBV usage, CDR3 length and diversity. Shared Treg sequences had shorter CDR3s, biased toward rearrangements with few non-templated insertions. Healthy donors alone shared over 25% of about 3,600 Treg sequences; patients alone about 10%. About a third of healthy-shared Treg sequences were found among patient Tconv cells.

Method: immunoSEQ multiplex PCR; TCRdb's copy keeps in-frame clones and lacks some. This sample yields fewer than 30,000 clones, of which roughly 96% are seen a single time; roughly 0.2% belongs to the top ten. Germline values: CDR1 MNHEY, CDR2 SMNVEV (reference sequence). There are 12 residues in the CDR3. V lost 3 bases to trimming and J lost 5 bases, with 4 bases between them. Input material: conventional CD4+ T cells sorted from PBMCs. The TCR originated in a human donor with AIRE deficiency. The chain recombines TRBV27 with TRBJ2-2; D is undetermined. The CDR3: CASSFLTGELFF. For the CDR3, the DNA is TGTGCCAGCAGTTTCCTAACCGGGGAGCTGTTTTTT.